Listed below are T cell receptor beta chains from one sample, sequenced in a study of identical twins. Each CDR3 protein gets one entry after TCRdb re-called the 5' RACE reads with MiXCR. The data contain about 250,000 distinct CDR3 sequences, approximately 7.9% of them seen just once; the ten biggest clones take up about 5.8%. This sample also belongs to another study, concerning yellow fever vaccine responses in identical twins.

Sample: CD8+ T cells sorted from blood. The receptors here all came from a young woman in good health. CDR3s include the opening cysteine and the closing phenylalanine or tryptophan. A D gene is named only where the DNA matches it firmly. Size is omitted from some rows. Given values are once, few, many or a class for expanded clones.

d_gene | j_gene | v_gene | abundance | CDR3aa | CDR3nt
NA | TRBJ2-7 | TRBV25-1 | many | CASSLAGATYEQYF | TGTGCCAGCAGTCTGGCGGGCGCGACCTACGAGCAGTACTTC
NA | TRBJ2-1 | TRBV5-1 | NA | CASSLVGSGSDNEQFF | TGCGCCAGCAGCTTGGTTGGTAGCGGATCTGACAATGAGCAGTTCTTC
NA | TRBJ1-6 | TRBV10-2 | few | CASISKELKNSPLHF | TGCGCCAGCATTTCTAAGGAGTTGAAGAATTCACCCCTCCACTTT
TRBD2 | TRBJ2-1 | TRBV6-2/TRBV6-3 | medium-sized | CASSTGGAYNEQFF | TGTGCCAGCAGTACCGGGGGGGCCTACAATGAGCAGTTCTTC
TRBD1 | TRBJ2-2 | TRBV25-1 | many | CASSDFSQGAVGTGELFF | TGTGCCAGCAGTGATTTCTCTCAGGGGGCTGTAGGCACCGGGGAGCTGTTTTTT
NA | TRBJ1-1 | TRBV20-1 | few | CSASDPLKGTEHEAFF | TGCAGTGCTAGTGACCCTCTAAAGGGGACGGAGCATGAAGCTTTCTTT
NA | TRBJ2-7 | TRBV12-3/TRBV12-4 | few | CASLYEQYF | TGTGCCAGCTTGTACGAGCAGTACTTC
NA | TRBJ1-4 | TRBV12-3/TRBV12-4 | many | CASIPGTVTNEKLFF | TGTGCCAGCATACCCGGGACGGTAACTAATGAAAAACTGTTTTTT
TRBD2 | TRBJ2-3 | TRBV27 | NA | CASSFSNGRFADTQYF | TGTGCCAGCAGTTTTAGTAACGGGAGGTTTGCAGATACGCAGTATTTT
TRBD2 | TRBJ2-3 | TRBV24-1 | many | CATSDGLAGTTDTQYF | TGTGCCACCAGCGATGGCCTAGCGGGGACCACAGATACGCAGTATTTT
NA | TRBJ2-7 | TRBV28 | many | CASTTRAGRVGLHF | TGTGCCAGCACAACCAGGGCGGGTAGGGTAGGTCTCCACTTC
NA | TRBJ1-1 | TRBV5-1 | many | CASRPTLVMNTEAFF | TGCGCCAGCCGTCCCACTCTCGTTATGAACACTGAAGCTTTCTTT
TRBD2 | TRBJ2-5 | TRBV27 | NA | CASSRLAGKRETQYF | TGTGCCAGCAGTAGACTAGCGGGGAAGCGAGAGACCCAGTACTTC
NA | TRBJ1-1 | TRBV5-4 | NA | CASSLAGGRSDTEAFF | TGTGCCAGCAGCTTGGCCGGCGGACGGTCGGACACTGAAGCTTTCTTT
NA | TRBJ2-7 | TRBV29-1 | few | CSVWGGAAPGSLTYF | TGCAGCGTGTGGGGCGGAGCGGCCCCGGGTTCCCTCACGTACTTC
NA | TRBJ2-1 | TRBV5-1 | many | CASSLVGGPYNEQFF | TGCGCCAGCAGCTTGGTAGGCGGGCCTTACAATGAGCAGTTCTTC
TRBD1 | TRBJ1-2 | TRBV10-3 | few | CAIKPDRGQGYTF | TGTGCCATCAAACCCGACAGGGGACAGGGCTACACCTTC
TRBD1 | TRBJ2-1 | TRBV12-3/TRBV12-4 | many | CASSLGVGQADEQFF | TGTGCCAGCAGTTTGGGAGTGGGACAGGCGGATGAGCAGTTCTTC
TRBD2 | TRBJ2-7 | TRBV2 | NA | CASCLRTSGSYRSYEQYF | TGTGCCAGCTGCTTAAGGACTAGCGGGAGTTACCGATCCTACGAGCAGTACTTC
TRBD1 | TRBJ2-7 | TRBV6-2/TRBV6-3 | many | CASSYAGTEHYSYEQYF | TGTGCCAGCAGTTACGCCGGGACAGAGCACTACTCCTACGAGCAGTACTTC
NA | TRBJ2-7 | TRBV6-2/TRBV6-3 | many | CASTEGYYEQYF | TGTGCCAGCACAGAAGGGTACTACGAGCAGTACTTC
NA | TRBJ2-5 | TRBV4-1 | NA | CASSQIPEETQYF | TGCGCCAGCAGCCAAATCCCGGAAGAGACCCAGTACTTC
TRBD1 | TRBJ1-1 | TRBV6-5 | many | CASSYEQGATEAFF | TGTGCCAGCAGTTATGAACAGGGGGCTACTGAAGCTTTCTTT
NA | TRBJ2-5 | TRBV4-1 | many | CASSPPRSWGLETQYF | TGCGCCAGCAGCCCCCCACGATCCTGGGGGCTGGAGACCCAGTACTTC
NA | TRBJ2-5 | TRBV7-9 | many | CASSSVGPRETQYF | TGTGCCAGCAGCTCCGTCGGCCCCAGAGAGACCCAGTACTTC
NA | TRBJ1-4 | TRBV20-1 | NA | CSASGGRGEKLFF | TGCAGTGCTTCCGGGGGCCGGGGTGAAAAACTGTTTTTT
NA | TRBJ1-4 | TRBV4-1 | many | CASSQDTPSLGGLFF | TGCGCCAGCAGCCAAGATACCCCTTCCCTTGGGGGACTGTTTTTT
NA | TRBJ1-2 | TRBV12-3/TRBV12-4 | many | CASSPSGYGYTF | TGTGCCAGCAGCCCTAGCGGCTATGGCTACACCTTC
NA | TRBJ2-5 | TRBV20-1 | few | CSARRVEETQYF | TGCAGTGCTAGAAGGGTTGAAGAGACCCAGTACTTC
NA | TRBJ2-1 | TRBV4-1 | few | CASSQAAPGLYNEQFF | TGCGCCAGCAGCCAAGCCGCCCCAGGGCTCTACAATGAGCAGTTCTTC
TRBD1 | TRBJ2-5 | TRBV5-1 | few | CASSLGGQGIQETQYF | TGCGCCAGCAGCTTGGGGGGACAGGGAATCCAAGAGACCCAGTACTTC
NA | TRBJ2-7 | TRBV4-1 | NA | CASSQGDNPYEQYF | TGCGCCAGCAGCCAGGGTGACAATCCCTACGAGCAGTACTTC
NA | TRBJ2-5 | TRBV7-9 | NA | CASSLGDTGVQETQYF | TGTGCCAGCAGCTTGGGTGACACCGGAGTTCAAGAGACCCAGTACTTC
NA | TRBJ2-3 | TRBV5-5 | many | CASSLWETSSTDTQYF | TGTGCCAGCAGCTTGTGGGAAACGTCTAGCACAGATACGCAGTATTTT
NA | TRBJ1-3 | TRBV7-9 | many | CASSQGNTIYF | TGTGCCAGCAGCCAAGGAAACACCATATATTTT
NA | TRBJ2-5 | TRBV12-3/TRBV12-4 | many | CASSPAGVLQETQYF | TGTGCCAGCAGCCCCGCAGGGGTGCTTCAAGAGACCCAGTACTTC
NA | TRBJ2-1 | TRBV6-2/TRBV6-3 | few | CASSHVWRSGSVANEQFF | TGTGCCAGCAGCCACGTATGGCGGAGCGGGTCCGTTGCGAATGAGCAGTTCTTC
TRBD2 | TRBJ2-1 | TRBV7-9 | many | CASSSAELAGGGREQFF | TGTGCCAGCAGCTCCGCCGAACTAGCGGGAGGAGGGCGCGAGCAGTTCTTC
TRBD1 | TRBJ2-1 | TRBV20-1 | NA | CSARGPGQGINEQFF | TGCAGTGCTAGAGGCCCGGGACAGGGAATCAATGAGCAGTTCTTC
TRBD1 | TRBJ2-1 | TRBV20-1 | NA | CSARDYRGAYNEQFF | TGCAGTGCTAGAGATTACAGGGGGGCCTACAATGAGCAGTTCTTC
NA | TRBJ1-6 | TRBV3-1 | many | CASSQDRAGDSPLHF | TGTGCCAGCAGCCAAGATCGGGCGGGGGACTCACCCCTCCACTTT
TRBD2 | TRBJ2-1 | TRBV20-1 | few | CSARDLQREGVNEQFF | TGCAGTGCTAGAGATCTGCAGCGGGAGGGGGTTAATGAGCAGTTCTTC
NA | TRBJ2-3 | TRBV12-3/TRBV12-4 | many | CASSLTATDTQYF | TGTGCCAGCAGTTTAACAGCCACAGATACGCAGTATTTT
TRBD2 | TRBJ2-3 | TRBV24-1 | NA | CATSGTSGIDTQYF | TGTGCCACCAGTGGGACTAGCGGCATAGATACGCAGTATTTT
NA | TRBJ2-1 | TRBV12-3/TRBV12-4 | many | CASSLSLGETLFF | TGTGCCAGCAGTTTATCGCTAGGGGAAACTCTGTTCTTC
TRBD2 | TRBJ2-1 | TRBV5-1 | NA | CASSQSGGVYNEQFF | TGCGCCAGCAGCCAAAGCGGGGGGGTTTACAATGAGCAGTTCTTC
NA | TRBJ2-7 | TRBV25-1 | many | CASSARTGWAYEQYF | TGTGCCAGCAGTGCGCGTACAGGGTGGGCCTACGAGCAGTACTTC
TRBD1 | TRBJ2-3 | TRBV20-1 | NA | CSARDLHMDRGNADTQYF | TGCAGTGCTAGAGATTTACACATGGACAGGGGGAACGCAGATACGCAGTATTTT